The clone carrying this TCR beta chain was picked up a small number of times. This sample was included in a study of T-cell memory formation after mild COVID-19. Study details: Largely, TCR clusters stayed within a single donor.

Germline CDR1 MNHEY, CDR2 SVGEGT. J lost 3 bases, V lost 5 bases, and 12 bases had no gene match. The CDR3 sequence is 17 residues long. 5'RACE primed from the constant segment yielded TCR alpha and TCR beta cDNA libraries bearing sample barcodes and UMIs. Via MiXCR, TCRdb re-called the 5' RACE reads, giving one row per CDR3 protein. Among about 180,000 distinct CDR3 sequences listed, 16% were seen once. This chain links TRBV6-2 or TRBV6-3 with TRBJ2-7; TRBD2 matches 11 bases. The material sequenced was PBMCs or a T cell subset sorted from them (not recorded which). This TCR came from an adult woman who had mild COVID-19 (a few samples of this study predate the infection). Cell type and time point are not known. The CDR3: CASSKGGTSGALYEQYF. The CDR3 DNA sequence: TGTGCCAGCAGTAAAGGGGGGACTAGCGGCGCCCTCTACGAGCAGTACTTC.